What follows are 10 T cell receptor beta chains derived from one specimen sequenced in a study of blood T cell repertoires in COVID-19. TCRdb's copy holds only in-frame clones and misses some; the assay was immunoSEQ multiplex PCR. The sample yields tens of thousands of clones, 82% seen once. Sequences were obtained from peripheral blood. All receptors come from a woman older than 75 with acute or convalescent COVID-19.

The chain has TRBV24-1 and TRBJ2-1, with 12 bases identical to TRBD2. Germline values: CDR1 KGHDR, CDR2 SFDVKD. The CDR3 contains 16 residues. Losses at the gene ends were 0 bases for V and 6 bases for J; bases not matched to a gene: 2. Here the CDR3 DNA reads TGTGCCACCAGTGATTTGCGACTAGCGGGAGCCAATGAGCAGTTCTTC. It is translated as CATSDLRLAGANEQFF.

This sequence joins TRBV10-3 and TRBJ1-5; D gene uncertain. Per the germline V gene, CDR1 is ENHRY and CDR2 is SYGVKD. Between the trimmed V and J ends, which lost 6 bases and 1 base, there was a span of 13 bases. The CDR3 length is 15 residues. The CDR3 sequence is CAISLALRSNQPQHF. CDR3 sequence (DNA): TGTGCCATCAGCCTCGCCCTGAGGAGCAATCAGCCCCAGCATTTT.

The rearrangement uses TRBV27 and TRBJ2-2; 7 bases fit TRBD2. The CDR3 is made up of 17 amino acids. Losses at the gene ends were 3 bases for V and 1 base for J; bases not matched to a gene: 8. Germline V gene lookup returns CDR1 MNHEY and CDR2 SMNVEV (reference sequence). In DNA form, the CDR3 reads TGTGCCAGCAGTTTCTGGGCGGGAGTTGGGAACACCGGGGAGCTGTTTTTT. It translates to CASSFWAGVGNTGELFF.

The gene calls are TRBV5-1 and TRBJ1-1, with unresolved D. This CDR3 region has 14 residues. Germline V lookup: CDR1 SGHRS, CDR2 YFSETQ. Trimming took 0 bases from V and 1 from J, leaving 7 bases between them. CDR3 DNA sequence: TGCGCCAGCAGCTTGGCAGCGGGGAACACTGAAGCTTTCTTT. This translates into CASSLAAGNTEAFF.

This clone has just a few counts. V and J are TRBV9 and TRBJ2-7; TRBD1 is a possible D gene (8 bases). Germline values: CDR1 SGDLS, CDR2 YYNGEE. The CDR3 length is 14 residues. V lost 0 bases to trimming and J lost 6 bases, with 13 bases between them. CDR3 residues: CASSVAQGEGEQYF. The CDR3 DNA follows: TGTGCCAGCAGCGTAGCACAGGGGGAGGGCGAGCAGTACTTC.

V gene TRBV27 combines with J gene TRBJ2-1; TRBD2 matches 9 bases. Germline assignment: CDR1 MNHEY and CDR2 SMNVEV (reference sequence). Germline trimming cut 3 bases from V and 7 bases from J; bases unmatched to any gene: 7. CDR3 length equals 15 residues. CDR3 in amino acids: CASSFSGRGVNEQFF. The CDR3 coding sequence is TGTGCCAGCAGTTTTAGCGGGAGAGGGGTGAATGAGCAGTTCTTC.

The chain uses TRBV9 and TRBJ2-1; TRBD2 is a possible D gene (6 bases). Trimming cost V 2 bases and J 1 base, with 10 bases left between them. The CDR3 is 15 amino acids. Germline CDR1 reads SGDLS; CDR2 reads YYNGEE. The CDR3 sequence: CASSVSGLSYNEQFF. The CDR3 DNA reads as TGTGCCAGCAGCGTTTCGGGACTTTCCTACAATGAGCAGTTCTTC.

The chain is built from TRBV6-5 and TRBJ1-5; 7 nucleotides align to TRBD1. Germline CDR1 is MNHEY and CDR2 is SVGAGI. This CDR3 region has 13 residues. The CDR3: CAAAQGVDQPQHF. In DNA form, the CDR3 reads TGTGCGGCGGCGCAGGGGGTCGATCAGCCCCAGCATTTT.

The chain recombines TRBV10-3 with TRBJ2-7; 7 bases agree with TRBD2. Germline trimming cut 6 bases from V and 3 bases from J; bases unmatched to any gene: 8. The CDR3 has 14 amino acids. CDR1 and CDR2 (germline): ENHRY, SYGVKD. CDR3 amino acids: CAIRGLSNLYEQYF. Here the CDR3 DNA reads TGTGCCATCAGGGGACTAAGCAATCTCTACGAGCAGTACTTC.

J is TRBJ2-3 and V is TRBV5-4; no definite D call. The V and J ends lost 5 bases and 2 bases respectively, with 9 bases between them. The CDR3 is 13 amino acids. The V gene's germline CDR1 is SGHNT and CDR2 YYREEE (reference sequence). The CDR3 sequence is CASSQVFTDTQYF. The CDR3 coding sequence is TGTGCCAGCAGTCAGGTCTTCACAGATACGCAGTATTTT.